This T cell receptor (beta chain) appears in the sequencing data of a study of regulatory T cells in long-lasting Graves disease. The study's findings and limits: Persistent cases favored TRBV28, TRBJ1-2 and TRBJ2-5. Study of thyroid tissue was not done, with only peripheral blood studied. Possibly, accuracy suffered from the small sample size.

As for time point: persistent/refractory GD, antithyroid drugs over 5 years with positive TRAb. Making the TCR library involved RNA that had been extracted from PBMCs. Around 9.9 milliliters of peripheral blood went into EDTA tubes. Germline assignment: CDR1 GTSNPN and CDR2 SVGIG (reference sequence). V was shortened by 0 bases and J by 1 base, with 10 bases between the two germline ends. The CDR3 consists of 15 residues. Library construction for TCR beta used iRepertoire HTBI primers and Arm-PCR of CDR3 regions. TCRdb re-analysed the multiplex PCR reads in MiXCR, keeping a single row per CDR3 protein. The sample comprises about 340,000 distinct CDR3 sequences, about 20% of which are singletons, and 29% rests with the top ten. As concerns this clonotype: As yet, its antigen is unknown.

This specimen consisted of peripheral blood mononuclear cells (PBMCs), obtained when the disease was refractory, from a patient treated with antithyroid drugs. The TCR originated in a female donor with Graves disease. The J gene is TRBJ1-5, the V gene TRBV30; D not certain. This CDR3 reads CAWSVPGSSNQPQHF. The CDR3 DNA is TGTGCCTGGAGTGTACCAGGAAGCAGCAATCAGCCCCAGCATTTT.